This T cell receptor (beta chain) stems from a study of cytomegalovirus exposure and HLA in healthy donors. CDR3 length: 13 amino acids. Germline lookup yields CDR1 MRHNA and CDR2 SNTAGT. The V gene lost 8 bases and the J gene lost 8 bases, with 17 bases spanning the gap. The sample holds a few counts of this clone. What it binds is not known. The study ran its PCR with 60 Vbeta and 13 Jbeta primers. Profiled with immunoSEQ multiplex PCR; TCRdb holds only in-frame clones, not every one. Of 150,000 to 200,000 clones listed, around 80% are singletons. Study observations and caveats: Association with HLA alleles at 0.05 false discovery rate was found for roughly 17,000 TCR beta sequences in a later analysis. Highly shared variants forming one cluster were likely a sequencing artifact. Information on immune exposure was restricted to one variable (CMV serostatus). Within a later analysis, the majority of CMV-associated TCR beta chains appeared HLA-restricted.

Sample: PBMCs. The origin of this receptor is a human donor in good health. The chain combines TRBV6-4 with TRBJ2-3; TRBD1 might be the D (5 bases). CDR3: CASLVNDSATQYF. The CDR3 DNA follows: TGTGCCAGCCTGGTTAACGACAGCGCTACGCAGTATTTT.